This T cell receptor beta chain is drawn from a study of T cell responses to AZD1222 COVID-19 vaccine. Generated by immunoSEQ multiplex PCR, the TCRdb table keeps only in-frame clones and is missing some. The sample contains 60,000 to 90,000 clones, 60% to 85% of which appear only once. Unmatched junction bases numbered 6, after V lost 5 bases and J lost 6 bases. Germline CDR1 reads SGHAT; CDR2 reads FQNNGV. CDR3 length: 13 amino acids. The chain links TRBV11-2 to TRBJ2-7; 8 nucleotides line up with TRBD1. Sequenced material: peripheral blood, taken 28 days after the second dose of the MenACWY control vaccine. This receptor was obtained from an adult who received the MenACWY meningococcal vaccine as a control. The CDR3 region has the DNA TGTGCCAGCAGCCGTGGACAGGGAGGCGAGCAGTACTTC. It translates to CASSRGQGGEQYF.